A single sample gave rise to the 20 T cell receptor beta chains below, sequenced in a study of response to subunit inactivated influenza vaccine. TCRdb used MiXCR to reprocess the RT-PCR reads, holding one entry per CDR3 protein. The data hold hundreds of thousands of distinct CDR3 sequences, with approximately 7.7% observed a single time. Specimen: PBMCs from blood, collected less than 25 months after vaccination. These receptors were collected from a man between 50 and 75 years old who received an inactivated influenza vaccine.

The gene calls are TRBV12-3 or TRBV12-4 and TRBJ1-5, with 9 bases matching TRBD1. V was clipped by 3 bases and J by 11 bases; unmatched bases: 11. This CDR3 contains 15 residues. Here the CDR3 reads CASSFSGQGSWSQHF. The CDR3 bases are TGTGCCAGCAGTTTTTCAGGACAGGGGAGTTGGTCCCAGCATTTT.

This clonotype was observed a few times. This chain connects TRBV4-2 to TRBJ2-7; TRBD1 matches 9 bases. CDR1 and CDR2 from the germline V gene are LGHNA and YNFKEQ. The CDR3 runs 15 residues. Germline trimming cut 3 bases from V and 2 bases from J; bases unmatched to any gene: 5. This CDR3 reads CASSQGDRDTYEQYF. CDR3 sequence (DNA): TGTGCCAGCAGCCAGGGGGACAGGGACACCTACGAGCAGTACTTC.

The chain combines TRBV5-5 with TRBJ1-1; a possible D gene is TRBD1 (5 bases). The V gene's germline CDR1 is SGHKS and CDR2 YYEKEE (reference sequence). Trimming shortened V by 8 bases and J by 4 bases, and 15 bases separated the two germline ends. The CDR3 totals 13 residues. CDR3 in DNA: TGTGCCAGGGGCCCCCGGGGGATCACTGAAGCTTTCTTT. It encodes CARGPRGITEAFF.

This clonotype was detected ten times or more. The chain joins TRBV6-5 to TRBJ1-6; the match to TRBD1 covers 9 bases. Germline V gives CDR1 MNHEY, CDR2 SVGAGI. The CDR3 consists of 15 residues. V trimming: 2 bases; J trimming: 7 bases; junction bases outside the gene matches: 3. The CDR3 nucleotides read TGTGCCAGCAGTTACCTGGGACAGGGAAATTCACCCCTCCACTTT. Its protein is CASSYLGQGNSPLHF.

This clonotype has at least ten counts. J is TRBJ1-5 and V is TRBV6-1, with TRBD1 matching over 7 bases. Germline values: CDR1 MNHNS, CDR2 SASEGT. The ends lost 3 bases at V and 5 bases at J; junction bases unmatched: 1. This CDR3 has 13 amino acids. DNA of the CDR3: TGTGCCAGCAGTGATGACAGGGATCAGCCCCAGCATTTT. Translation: CASSDDRDQPQHF.

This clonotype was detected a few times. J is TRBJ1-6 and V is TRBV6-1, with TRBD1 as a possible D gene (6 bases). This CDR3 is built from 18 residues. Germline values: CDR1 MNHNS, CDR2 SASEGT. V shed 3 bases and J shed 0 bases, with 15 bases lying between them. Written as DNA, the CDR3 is TGTGCCAGCAGTGACCCCAGGGGTTTTAGCTCCTATAATTCACCCCTCCACTTT. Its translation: CASSDPRGFSSYNSPLHF.

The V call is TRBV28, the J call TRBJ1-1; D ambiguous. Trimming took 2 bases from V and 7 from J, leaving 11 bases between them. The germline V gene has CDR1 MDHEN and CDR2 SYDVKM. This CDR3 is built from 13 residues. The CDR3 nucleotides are TGTGCCAGCAGTTTAGGACCAAACCTTGAAGCTTTCTTT. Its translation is CASSLGPNLEAFF. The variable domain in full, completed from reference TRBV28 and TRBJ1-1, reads DVKVTQSSRYLVKRTGEKVFLECVQDMDHENMFWYRQDPGLGLRLIYFSYDVKMKEKGDIPEGYSVSREKKERFSLILESASTNQTSMYLCASSLGPNLEAFFGQGTRLTVV.

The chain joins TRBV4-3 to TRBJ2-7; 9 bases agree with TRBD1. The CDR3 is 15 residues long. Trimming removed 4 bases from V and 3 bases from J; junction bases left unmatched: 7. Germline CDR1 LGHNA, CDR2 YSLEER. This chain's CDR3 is CASSPTPGQGYEQYF. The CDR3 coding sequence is TGCGCCAGCAGCCCAACACCGGGACAGGGCTACGAGCAGTACTTC.

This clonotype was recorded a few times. The CDR3 nucleotides are TGTGCCAGCAGTTTTACGGGGCCGAGTTACGAGCAGTACTTC. It is translated as CASSFTGPSYEQYF. The chain links TRBV28 to TRBJ2-7; D possibly uses TRBD1 or TRBD2 (5 bases each). There are 14 residues in the CDR3. Germline loops: CDR1 MDHEN, CDR2 SYDVKM. V was pared by 3 bases and J by 4 bases, with 13 bases between.

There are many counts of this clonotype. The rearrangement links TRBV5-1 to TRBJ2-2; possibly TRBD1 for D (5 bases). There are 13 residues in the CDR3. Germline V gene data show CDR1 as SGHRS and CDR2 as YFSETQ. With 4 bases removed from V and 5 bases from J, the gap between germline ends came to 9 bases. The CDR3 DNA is TGCGCCAGCAGCCAACAGGATACCGGGGAGCTGTTTTTT. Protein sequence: CASSQQDTGELFF.

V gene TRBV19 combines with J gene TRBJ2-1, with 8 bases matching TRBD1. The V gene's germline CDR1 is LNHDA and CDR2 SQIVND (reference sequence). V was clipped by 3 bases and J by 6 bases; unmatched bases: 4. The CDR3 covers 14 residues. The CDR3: CASSIGQGGNEQFF. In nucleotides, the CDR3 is TGTGCCAGTAGTATCGGACAGGGTGGCAATGAGCAGTTCTTC.

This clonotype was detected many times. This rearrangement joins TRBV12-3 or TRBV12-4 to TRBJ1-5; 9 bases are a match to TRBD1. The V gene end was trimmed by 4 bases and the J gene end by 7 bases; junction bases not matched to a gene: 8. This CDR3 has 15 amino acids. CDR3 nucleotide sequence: TGTGCCAGCAGTTGGGGACAGGGTAGGAGCCAGCCCCAGCATTTT. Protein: CASSWGQGRSQPQHF.

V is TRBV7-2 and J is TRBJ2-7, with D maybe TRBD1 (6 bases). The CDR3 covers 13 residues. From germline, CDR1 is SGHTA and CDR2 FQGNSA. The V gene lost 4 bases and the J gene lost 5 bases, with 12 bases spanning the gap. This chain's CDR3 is CASSYSGDHEQYF. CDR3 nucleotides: TGTGCCAGCAGCTACTCAGGGGACCACGAGCAGTACTTC.

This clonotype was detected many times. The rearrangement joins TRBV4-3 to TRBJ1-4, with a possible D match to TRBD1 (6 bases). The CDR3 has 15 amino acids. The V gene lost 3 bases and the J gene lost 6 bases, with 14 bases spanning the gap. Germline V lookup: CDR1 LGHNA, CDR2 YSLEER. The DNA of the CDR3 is TGCGCCAGCAGCCAGACCGACAGGATCCATGAAAAACTGTTTTTT. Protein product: CASSQTDRIHEKLFF.

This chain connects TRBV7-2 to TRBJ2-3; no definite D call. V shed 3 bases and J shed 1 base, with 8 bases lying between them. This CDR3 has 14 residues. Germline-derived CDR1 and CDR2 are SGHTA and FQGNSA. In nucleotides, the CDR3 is TGTGCCAGCAGCTTCCGGCAGGGCACAGATACGCAGTATTTT. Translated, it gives CASSFRQGTDTQYF.

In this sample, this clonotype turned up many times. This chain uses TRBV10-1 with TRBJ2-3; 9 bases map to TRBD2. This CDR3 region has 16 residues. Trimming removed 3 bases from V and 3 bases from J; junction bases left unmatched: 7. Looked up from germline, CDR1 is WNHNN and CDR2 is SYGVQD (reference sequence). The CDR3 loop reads CASSDIGGGATDTQYF. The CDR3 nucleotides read TGCGCCAGCAGTGATATTGGCGGGGGGGCAACAGATACGCAGTATTTT.

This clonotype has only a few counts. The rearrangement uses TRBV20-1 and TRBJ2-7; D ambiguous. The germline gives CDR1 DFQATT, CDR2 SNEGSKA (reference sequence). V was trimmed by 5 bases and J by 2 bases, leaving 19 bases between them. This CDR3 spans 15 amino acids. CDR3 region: CSAPDARTLTYEQYF. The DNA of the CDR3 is TGCAGTGCTCCCGACGCTCGCACTCTCACCTACGAGCAGTACTTC.

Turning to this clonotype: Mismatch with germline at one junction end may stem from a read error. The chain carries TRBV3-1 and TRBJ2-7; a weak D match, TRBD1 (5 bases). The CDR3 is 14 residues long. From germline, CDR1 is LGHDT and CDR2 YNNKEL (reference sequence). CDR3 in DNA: TGTGCCAGCAGCCAAGGACCAGGGTCCTACGAGAAGTACTTC. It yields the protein CASSQGPGSYEKYF.

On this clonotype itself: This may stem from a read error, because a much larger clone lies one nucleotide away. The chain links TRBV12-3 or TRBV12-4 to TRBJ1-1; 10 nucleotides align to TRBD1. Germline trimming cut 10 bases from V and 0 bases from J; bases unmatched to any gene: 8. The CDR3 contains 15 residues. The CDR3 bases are TGTGCCATCAGCAACGACAGGGGGCTGAACACTGAAGCTTTCTTT. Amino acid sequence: CAISNDRGLNTEAFF.

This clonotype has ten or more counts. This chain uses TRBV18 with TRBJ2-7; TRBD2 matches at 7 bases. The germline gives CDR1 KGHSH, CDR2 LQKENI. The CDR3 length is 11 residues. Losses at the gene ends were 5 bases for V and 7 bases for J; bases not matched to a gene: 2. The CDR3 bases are TGTGCCAGCTCAACGGGAGGAGAGCAGTACTTC. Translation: CASSTGGEQYF. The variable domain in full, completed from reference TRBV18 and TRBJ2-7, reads NAGVMQNPRHLVRRRGQEARLRCSPMKGHSHVYWYRQLPEEGLKFMVYLQKENIIDESGMPKERFSAEFPKEGPSILRIQQVVRGDSAAYFCASSTGGEQYFGPGTRLTVT.